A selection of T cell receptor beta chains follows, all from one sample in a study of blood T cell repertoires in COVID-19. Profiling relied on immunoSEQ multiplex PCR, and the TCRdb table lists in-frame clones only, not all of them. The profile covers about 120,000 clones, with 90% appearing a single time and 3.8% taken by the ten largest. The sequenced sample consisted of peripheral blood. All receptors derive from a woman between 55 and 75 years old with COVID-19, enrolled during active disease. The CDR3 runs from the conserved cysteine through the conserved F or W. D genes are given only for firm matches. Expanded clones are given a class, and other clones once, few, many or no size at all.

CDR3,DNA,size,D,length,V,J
CASSFATSYEQYF,TGTGCCAGTAGTTTTGCGACTAGTTACGAGCAGTACTTC,few,.,13,TRBV19,TRBJ2-7
CASSDYSDRPQPQHF,TGTGCCAGCAGTGACTACTCGGACAGACCGCAGCCCCAGCATTTT,.,.,15,TRBV6-4,TRBJ1-5
CAWSAYPFGNTIYF,TGTGCCTGGAGCGCCTATCCCTTTGGAAACACCATATATTTT,.,.,14,TRBV30,TRBJ1-3
CASRMGTSGGEETQYF,TGTGCCAGCAGGATGGGGACTAGCGGGGGGGAGGAGACCCAGTACTTC,.,TRBD2,16,TRBV2,TRBJ2-5
CAWSLSGANVLTF,TGTGCCTGGAGCCTCTCTGGGGCCAACGTCCTGACTTTC,.,.,13,TRBV30,TRBJ2-6
CASSLPDSGGVETQYF,TGTGCCAGCAGCCTCCCCGATAGCGGGGGGGTCGAGACCCAGTACTTC,once,TRBD2,16,TRBV5-4,TRBJ2-5
CASSQTTGVKNIQYF,TGTGCCAGCTCACAGACTACAGGGGTCAAAAACATTCAGTACTTC,.,TRBD1,15,TRBV18,TRBJ2-4
CASSSRASGEKLFF,TGTGCCAGCAGCTCTCGGGCCAGCGGGGAAAAACTGTTTTTT,.,.,14,TRBV5-4,TRBJ1-4
CATSDSNYGYTF,TGTGCCACCTCAGACAGTAACTATGGCTACACCTTC,.,.,12,TRBV24-1,TRBJ1-2
CASSLTAPGGYSGNTIYF,TGTGCCAGCAGCTTGACCGCCCCCGGGGGTTACTCTGGAAACACCATATATTTT,.,.,18,TRBV7-9,TRBJ1-3
CASSPTSGYGYTF,TGTGCCAGCAGTCCCACTAGCGGGTATGGCTACACCTTC,.,.,13,TRBV28,TRBJ1-2
CASIRTGAYEQYF,TGTGCCAGCATCCGGACAGGGGCCTACGAGCAGTACTTC,once,TRBD1,13,TRBV5-6,TRBJ2-7
CASGFRAGGADTQYF,TGTGCTAGTGGTTTTCGAGCGGGGGGGGCAGATACGCAGTATTTT,.,TRBD2,15,TRBV12-5,TRBJ2-3
CASSQGGQGVGSLGVTF,TGTGCCAGCAGCCAAGGCGGACAGGGGGTCGGTTCTCTTGGAGTCACCTTC,once,TRBD1,17,TRBV3-1/TRBV3-2,TRBJ1-2
CASSPLTTGVINTGELFF,TGTGCCAGCAGTCCCCTCACTACAGGGGTAATCAACACCGGGGAGCTGTTTTTT,.,TRBD1,18,TRBV27,TRBJ2-2
CASSPTLAGSTDTQYF,TGTGCCAGCAGCCCAACACTAGCGGGGAGCACAGATACGCAGTATTTT,.,TRBD2,16,TRBV4-2,TRBJ2-3
CASSPSGGRYLEQYF,TGTGCCAGCTCACCCTCGGGGGGTCGCTACCTCGAGCAGTACTTC,.,TRBD2,15,TRBV18,TRBJ2-7
CASSPNFGTPQETQYF,TGTGCCAGCAGCCCCAATTTCGGGACTCCTCAAGAGACCCAGTACTTC,.,.,16,TRBV5-6,TRBJ2-5
CASRQTGFNTEAFF,TGTGCCAGCAGGCAAACAGGGTTCAACACTGAAGCTTTCTTT,.,.,14,TRBV25-1,TRBJ1-1
CSVHRGSSNIQYF,TGCAGCGTTCACAGGGGGTCGTCAAACATTCAGTACTTC,.,TRBD1,13,TRBV29-1,TRBJ2-4
CASSSASGGSNTGELFF,TGCGCCAGCAGCTCCGCTAGCGGGGGCTCGAACACCGGGGAGCTGTTTTTT,.,TRBD2,17,TRBV5-1,TRBJ2-2
CAWKGRGHTEAFF,TGTGCCTGGAAGGGCAGGGGGCATACTGAAGCTTTCTTT,once,TRBD1,13,TRBV30,TRBJ1-1
CASSYGDRLAKNIQYF,TGTGCCAGCAGTTACGGTGACAGACTAGCCAAAAACATTCAGTACTTC,.,.,16,TRBV6-2/TRBV6-3,TRBJ2-4
CASRGTGHWGDEQYF,TGTGCCAGCAGGGGGACAGGTCACTGGGGGGACGAGCAGTACTTC,.,TRBD1,15,TRBV27,TRBJ2-7
CASSPSGMNTEAFF,TGTGCCAGCTCACCATCAGGGATGAACACTGAAGCTTTCTTT,.,.,14,TRBV18,TRBJ1-1
CASSPRTGLMDYGYTF,TGTGCCAGCAGCCCTCGGACAGGGTTGATGGACTATGGCTACACCTTC,.,TRBD1,16,TRBV5-5,TRBJ1-2
CASSPPRGNLAKNIQYF,TGTGCCAGCTCACCACCCCGGGGAAACTTAGCCAAAAACATTCAGTACTTC,.,.,17,TRBV18,TRBJ2-4
CSVEDWGGGNYEQYF,TGCAGCGTTGAAGACTGGGGTGGAGGTAACTACGAGCAGTACTTC,.,.,15,TRBV29-1,TRBJ2-7
CASNPGDNYGYTF,TGTGCCAGTAACCCGGGAGATAACTATGGCTACACCTTC,.,.,13,TRBV19,TRBJ1-2
CASSPQKQGNTGELFF,TGCGCCAGCAGCCCCCAAAAACAGGGTAACACCGGGGAGCTGTTTTTT,.,.,16,TRBV5-1,TRBJ2-2